The 8 T cell receptor beta chains in this list originate from one sample, sequenced in a study of T cell responses to AZD1222 COVID-19 vaccine. Libraries were prepared by immunoSEQ multiplex PCR; TCRdb keeps only in-frame clonotypes and omits some of them. The sample holds around 80,000 clones, 85% to 95% seen once. This sample comprised peripheral blood, obtained on day 0 of AZD1222 vaccination. All receptors derive from an adult in good health.

This clone occurred once. The V and J genes are TRBV18 and TRBJ1-6, with D perhaps matching TRBD1 (5 bases). This CDR3 is built from 16 residues. V was pared by 4 bases and J by 2 bases, with 12 bases between. The V gene's germline CDR1 is KGHSH and CDR2 LQKENI. This chain's CDR3 is CASSLQGWTYNSPLHF. For the CDR3, the DNA is TGTGCCAGCTCACTCCAGGGTTGGACCTATAATTCACCCCTCCACTTT.

V is TRBV7-2 and J is TRBJ1-1; D is uncertain. V gave up 3 bases and J gave up 2 bases, with 10 bases separating them. Per germline, CDR1 SGHTA and CDR2 FQGNSA. The CDR3 loop spans 14 amino acids. Written as DNA, the CDR3 is TGTGCCAGCAGCTTCGGATCCGGAAACACTGAAGCTTTCTTT. It yields the protein CASSFGSGNTEAFF.

This clone was counted only a few times. V is TRBV19 and J is TRBJ1-1; 8 bases match TRBD1. With 7 bases clipped from V and 4 bases from J, the junction kept 8 bases outside the gene matches. CDR3 length equals 14 residues. Germline V gene lookup returns CDR1 LNHDA and CDR2 SQIVND (reference sequence). CDR3 sequence (DNA): TGTGCCAGTAATACAGGGGGTGTAGTCACTGAAGCTTTCTTT. This codes for CASNTGGVVTEAFF. Drawing the rest from reference TRBV19 and TRBJ1-1, the complete variable domain is DGGITQSPKYLFRKEGQNVTLSCEQNLNHDAMYWYRQDPGQGLRLIYYSQIVNDFQKGDIAEGYSVSREKKESFPLTVTSAQKNPTAFYLCASNTGGVVTEAFFGQGTRLTVV.

The gene calls are TRBV5-1 and TRBJ1-1; 8 bases are a match to TRBD1. This CDR3 spans 15 amino acids. Germline loops: CDR1 SGHRS, CDR2 YFSETQ. After removal of 4 bases from V and 2 bases from J, the junction contained 7 bases not matched to a gene. The CDR3 reads CASSLGDRGNTEAFF. The CDR3 coding sequence is TGCGCCAGCAGCCTGGGTGACAGGGGTAACACTGAAGCTTTCTTT.

This clone has just one count. CDR3 nucleotide sequence: TGTGCCAGCAGCTTGAGGGGGCTGGGGGGCCAGCCCCAGCATTTT. Translating it yields CASSLRGLGGQPQHF. The chain combines TRBV5-8 with TRBJ1-5; 7 bases align to TRBD1. The V and J ends lost 1 base and 7 bases, in that order; junction bases with no gene match: 8. Germline V gene sequence: CDR1 SGHTS, CDR2 YDEGEE. CDR3 length equals 15 residues.

The rearrangement joins TRBV6-1 to TRBJ1-5, with a possible D match to TRBD1 (5 bases). CDR1 MNHNS and CDR2 SASEGT come from the germline V gene. The CDR3 extends over 14 amino acids. With 2 bases removed from V and 5 bases from J, the gap between germline ends came to 10 bases. CDR3 in DNA: TGTGCCAGCAGTGAATGGGACGGGTATCAGCCCCAGCATTTT. Its protein product is CASSEWDGYQPQHF.

This clone was seen once. The V and J genes are TRBV21-1 and TRBJ1-6. TRBV21-1 counts as a pseudogene. CDR3 length: 13 residues. The CDR3 DNA sequence: TGTGCCAGCAGCAAAGCGTTGGATTCACCCCTCCACTTT. Its protein is CASSKALDSPLHF.

The V gene is TRBV24-1, the J gene TRBJ1-5; a possible D gene is TRBD1 (5 bases). CDR3 size: 13 residues. Germline V gene sequence: CDR1 KGHDR, CDR2 SFDVKD. V shed 9 bases and J shed 3 bases, with 11 bases lying between them. The CDR3 loop reads CATARGPNQPQHF. Here the CDR3 DNA reads TGTGCCACCGCCCGGGGCCCCAATCAGCCCCAGCATTTT.